This entry features one T cell receptor (beta chain) sequence. The data stem from a study of blood T cell repertoires in COVID-19. Grouping used clinical history reported by participants in a survey and questionnaire. Recovered status applied to Cohort 3 donors who had two consecutive negative PCRs. It also applied to those with clearance or with symptom resolution. The germline V and J ends were trimmed by 3 bases and 0 bases, with 12 bases remaining between them. Looked up from germline, CDR1 is SGHDN and CDR2 is FVKESK. CDR3 length equals 16 residues. In the authors' methods: The authors estimated nucleated cell counts from reference gene primer amplification. Profiled with immunoSEQ multiplex PCR; TCRdb holds only in-frame clones, not every one. V, J and clone size reflect that table, while D and trimming were determined from the DNA. The profile covers almost 250,000 clones, with roughly 90% appearing a single time and under 5% taken by the ten largest.

Input material: PBMCs or T cells enriched from blood (not recorded which). This chain uses TRBV14 with TRBJ2-1, with D tentatively TRBD1 (6 bases). The receptor was derived from a woman in her twenties or thirties who had recovered from COVID-19. The CDR3 loop reads CASSHRGGSSYNEQFF. As DNA, the CDR3 is TGTGCCAGCAGCCACCGAGGGGGAAGCTCCTACAATGAGCAGTTCTTC. The complete variable domain, with remaining parts taken from reference TRBV14 and TRBJ2-1, reads EAGVTQFPSHSVIEKGQTVTLRCDPISGHDNLYWYRRVMGKEIKFLLHFVKESKQDESGMPNNRFLAERTGGTYSTLKVQPAELEDSGVYFCASSHRGGSSYNEQFFGPGTRLTVL.